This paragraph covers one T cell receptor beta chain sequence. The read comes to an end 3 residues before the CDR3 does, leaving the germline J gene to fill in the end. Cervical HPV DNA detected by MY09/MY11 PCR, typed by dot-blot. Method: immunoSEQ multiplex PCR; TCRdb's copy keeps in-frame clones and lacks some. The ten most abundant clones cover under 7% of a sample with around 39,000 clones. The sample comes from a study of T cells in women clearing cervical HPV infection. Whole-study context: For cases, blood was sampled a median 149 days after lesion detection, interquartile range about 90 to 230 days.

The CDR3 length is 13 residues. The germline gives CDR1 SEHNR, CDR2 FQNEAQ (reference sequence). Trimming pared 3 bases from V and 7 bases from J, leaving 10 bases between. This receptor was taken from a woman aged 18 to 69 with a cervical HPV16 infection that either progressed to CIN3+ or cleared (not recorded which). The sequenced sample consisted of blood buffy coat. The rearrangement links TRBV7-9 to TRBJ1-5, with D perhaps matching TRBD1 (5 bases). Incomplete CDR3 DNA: TGTGCCAGCAGCTTCTCCGACAGACAGCCC. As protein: CASSFSDRQP. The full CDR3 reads CASSFSDRQPQHF.